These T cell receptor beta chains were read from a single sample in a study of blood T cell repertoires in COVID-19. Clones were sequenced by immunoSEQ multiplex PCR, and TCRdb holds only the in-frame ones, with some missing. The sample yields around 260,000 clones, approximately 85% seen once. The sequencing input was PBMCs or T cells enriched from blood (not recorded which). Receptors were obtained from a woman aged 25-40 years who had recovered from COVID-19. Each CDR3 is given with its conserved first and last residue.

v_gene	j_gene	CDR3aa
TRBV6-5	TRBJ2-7	CATQKTSGNREQYF
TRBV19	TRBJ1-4	CASSTETGREKLFF
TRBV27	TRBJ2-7	CASSLGSGLAVSEQYF
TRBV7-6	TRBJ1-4	CASSGVGRSEKLFF
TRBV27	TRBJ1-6	CASSLSWGGYNSPLHF
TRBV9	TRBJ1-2	CASSVGYSNYGYTF
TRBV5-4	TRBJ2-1	CASSSGLAGVNEQFF
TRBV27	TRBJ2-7	CASSSLGLAGGWVYEQYF
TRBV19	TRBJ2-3	CASSISGWGRLAGAVSTDTQYF
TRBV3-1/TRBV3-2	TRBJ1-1	CASSLADTEAFF
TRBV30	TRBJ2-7	CAFTLGQNYEQYF
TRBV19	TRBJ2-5	CASSPPEAQETQYF
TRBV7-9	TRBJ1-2	CASRLTGTSGGYGYTF
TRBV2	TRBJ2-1	CASCFAGGHEQFF
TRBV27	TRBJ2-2	CASSLWISGRARELFF
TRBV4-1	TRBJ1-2	CASSHQGKSYGYTF
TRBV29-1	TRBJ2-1	CSAEGLPYNEQFF
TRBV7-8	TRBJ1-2	CASSLAPFRQGNYGYTF
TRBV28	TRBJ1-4	CASSPIVGGGEKLFF
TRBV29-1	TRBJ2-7	CSVAGLAGTYEQYF